This TCR beta chain appears in the sequencing data of a study of T cell responses to AZD1222 COVID-19 vaccine. The repertoire was sequenced with immunoSEQ multiplex PCR; TCRdb's copy has only in-frame clones and lacks some. The table has some 81,000 clones, 75% to 90% seen once. The source was peripheral blood, collected 28 days after the second AZD1222 dose. This receptor was obtained from an adult who received the AZD1222 COVID-19 vaccine.

CDR3 coding DNA: TGTGCCACCAGCGGGACAGGGTCCCGACAGCCCCAGCATTTT. Protein sequence: CATSGTGSRQPQHF. The rearrangement links TRBV15 to TRBJ1-5; 9 bases match TRBD1. Germline assignment: CDR1 LNHNV and CDR2 YYDKDF (reference sequence). CDR3 size: 14 residues. V shed 5 bases, J shed 7 bases, and the junction held 6 bases outside the gene matches.